Described below is a single TCR beta chain sequence and its context. This clone was found once. Its antigen remains undetermined. The sample holds no much larger clone one base away, and base qualities are not on file. The collaborating institutions used their own protocols to collect whole blood in K2EDTA tubes. For TCRbeta analysis, collaborators shipped samples as frozen whole blood, isolated PBMCs, or DNA extracted from either of those sample types. TCRbeta CDR3 regions were amplified from genomic DNA by means of the immunoSEQ Assay, a bias-controlled multiplex PCR. For the original study's pipeline: The number of nucleated cells in each sample was estimated from the amplification of reference gene primers within the assay. To quantify the absolute abundance of each unique TCRbeta CDR3 rearrangement, sequence reads were collapsed and filtered. For each sample, productive Simpson clonality was calculated by taking the square root of Simpson's diversity index across productive rearrangements. TCRdb stores this immuneACCESS table with in-frame sequences only. Part of the clones is absent; in the studies checked, under half of the shortfall reflects unresolved V genes, and no reason is known for the rest. From that table come the V and J calls and clone size; the DNA was used to work out D and trimming. The sample records almost 45,000 clones, roughly 73% of which are singletons. Together, the top ten hold 50% to 75% of the sample.

This entry is derived from a study of blood T cell repertoires in COVID-19 (dated by TCRdb to about 2020). For the wider study: Collaborator samples came from the United States, Italy and Spain and covered acute and convalescent phases of COVID-19. The prospective study material was composed of cDNA or gDNA derived from T cells, B-cell-depleted T cells, or PBMCs. Subjects who had been exposed to COVID-19, were actively infected with it, or had recovered from it provided the deeply sampled blood TCRbeta repertoires that made up the dataset. The repertoires were released in a freely available public database meant as a resource for research on the immune response to SARS-CoV-2. The samples were drawn from two sources: the first 160 participants of the ongoing ImmuneRACE study, and 950 to 1,500 subjects contributed by 6 global collaborators. A de-identified subject ID, COVID-19 status, age in years and sex were almost always included in the sample metadata. HLA class I and class II types, where available, came from metadata supplied by the sample provider rather than from assay-based typing. The full study reports these points: Clinical and demographic metadata were provided uncurated, with the amount varying by source and participant.

The germline V gene yields SGHDT for CDR1 and YYEEEE for CDR2. Unmatched junction bases come to 8, with V trimmed by 5 bases and J by 4 bases. From cysteine to phenylalanine, the CDR3 is 16 amino acids long. Kept here is only the CDR3 DNA, which spans 48 bases and is read in frame from base 1. The sequenced sample consisted of peripheral blood. This chain is built from TRBV5-6 and TRBJ2-3, with TRBD2 matching 12 junction bases. The sequence derives from an elderly man with acute or convalescent COVID-19. In nucleotide form, the sequence is TGTGCCAGCAGTGCCGGACTAGCGGGAACCCCAGATACGCAGTATTTT. Its amino acids are CASSAGLAGTPDTQYF. Beyond the CDR3, the reference TRBV5-6 and TRBJ2-3 genes provide the residues; the full variable domain reads: DAGVTQSPTHLIKTRGQQVTLRCSPKSGHDTVSWYQQALGQGPQFIFQYYEEEERQRGNFPDRFSGHQFPNYSSELNVNALLLGDSALYLCASSAGLAGTPDTQYFGPGTRLTVL.